Listed here are 20 T cell receptor beta chains from one sample, sequenced in a study of Graves' ophthalmopathy and Graves' hyperthyroidism. Using RNA transcripts, the TCR beta CDR3 regions were amplified. First-round RT-PCR with HTBI primers preceded a second-round multiplex PCR. TCRdb analysed the multiplex PCR reads with MiXCR anew, one entry per CDR3 protein. The sample consists of 560,000 or so distinct CDR3 sequences, about two fifths of them appearing once. Sequenced input: peripheral blood or thyroid tissue (not recorded which). The receptor source for this set is an adult man with Graves' hyperthyroidism.

This clonotype came up a few times. The V and J genes are TRBV18 and TRBJ1-1; D gene ambiguous. V was trimmed by 1 base and J by 0 bases, leaving 9 bases between them. The CDR3 is 15 amino acids. Germline V lookup: CDR1 KGHSH, CDR2 LQKENI. CDR3 loop: CASSPLETMNTEAFF. DNA for the CDR3: TGTGCCAGCTCACCACTCGAGACAATGAACACTGAAGCTTTCTTT.

V gene TRBV15 combines with J gene TRBJ1-5; 7 bases are a match to TRBD1. This CDR3 region has 14 residues. The J segment lost 7 bases and the V segment lost 3 bases, leaving 6 bases of the junction unmatched. Germline CDR1 is LNHNV and CDR2 is YYDKDF (reference sequence). CDR3 region: CATSRDTGDQPQHF. The DNA for the CDR3 is TGTGCCACCAGCAGGGACACAGGGGACCAGCCCCAGCATTTT.

The gene calls are TRBV7-9 and TRBJ2-2, with 7 bases lining up with TRBD1. V shed 5 bases and J 5 bases; nucleotides not matched to a gene: 5. The germline gives CDR1 SEHNR, CDR2 FQNEAQ (reference sequence). The CDR3 has 14 residues. The CDR3 loop reads CASSRGLGTGELFF. CDR3 bases: TGTGCCAGCAGCAGGGGGCTGGGGACCGGGGAGCTGTTTTTT.

The J gene is TRBJ1-1, the V gene TRBV29-1, with D possibly TRBD1 on 5 matching bases. V dropped 4 bases and J dropped 3 bases, with 9 bases sitting between them. The CDR3 totals 12 residues. CDR1 and CDR2 from the germline V gene are SQVTM and ANQGSEA. CDR3 sequence: CSVVRGDTEAFF. Written as DNA, the CDR3 is TGCAGCGTTGTCCGGGGGGACACTGAAGCTTTCTTT.

This chain connects TRBV11-2 to TRBJ2-7, with no clear D. This CDR3 has 16 amino acids. V lost 7 bases, J lost 4 bases, and 23 bases lay in between. CDR1 is SGHAT and CDR2 is FQNNGV in the germline V gene. The CDR3: CASTLSPLGSHYEQYF. Written as DNA, the CDR3 is TGTGCCAGCACCCTCTCCCCCCTCGGTTCCCATTACGAGCAGTACTTC.

Points on this clonotype: A much larger clone lies a single base off, so this may be a read error. This likely comes from a read error, as the CDR3 has no conserved phenylalanine or tryptophan at its end. V and J are TRBV9 and TRBJ1-2; 9 bases line up with TRBD1. The CDR3 extends over 11 amino acids. CDR1 is SGDLS and CDR2 is YYNGEE in the germline V gene. With 9 bases clipped from V and 5 bases from J, the junction kept 2 bases outside the gene matches. CDR3: CATGTGYGYTL. In DNA form, the CDR3 reads TGTGCCACTGGGACAGGGTATGGCTACACCCTC.

The rearrangement uses TRBV7-9 and TRBJ1-6; 8 positions match TRBD1. V gave up 5 bases and J gave up 7 bases; unmatched junction bases: 7. Germline CDR1 is SEHNR and CDR2 is FQNEAQ (reference sequence). The CDR3 has 15 residues. Here the CDR3 DNA reads TGTGCCAGCAGCCAAGAGACAGGGGAAAATTCACCCCTCCACTTT. Its protein is CASSQETGENSPLHF.

The chain carries TRBV2 and TRBJ2-3; 8 bases are a match to TRBD1. CDR3 length equals 17 residues. Germline lookup yields CDR1 SNHLY and CDR2 FYNNEI. Trimming removed 5 bases from V and 5 bases from J; junction bases left unmatched: 15. CDR3 sequence: CASSINRGTSLGDTQYF. The CDR3 DNA follows: TGTGCCAGCAGTATAAACAGGGGGACCTCACTTGGAGATACGCAGTATTTT.

This clonotype was detected only a few times. V is TRBV6-5 and J is TRBJ2-3; D gene unclear. There are 13 residues in the CDR3. The V end was cut by 0 bases, the J end by 10 bases, with 11 bases between. Germline values: CDR1 MNHEY, CDR2 SVGAGI. CDR3: CASSYSSTRPQYF. For the CDR3, the DNA is TGTGCCAGCAGTTACTCGTCTACGCGGCCGCAGTATTTT.

With regard to this clonotype: A much larger clone lies one base from this, so it may be a read error. V and J are TRBV12-5 and TRBJ2-7; either TRBD1 or TRBD2 may supply D (5 bases each). V lost 6 bases to trimming and J lost 6 bases, with 12 bases between them. The germline gives CDR1 LGHNT, CDR2 FRNRAP. The CDR3 spans 12 residues. The DNA of the CDR3 is TGTGCTAGTGGACGGGACGGAGGCGAGCAGTACTTC. Amino acid sequence: CASGRDGGEQYF.

This clonotype was seen just once. The J gene is TRBJ2-3, the V gene TRBV20-1; the D is unclear. V was clipped by 2 bases and J by 4 bases, with 10 bases between them. The germline CDR1 and CDR2 sequences are DFQATT and SNEGSKA (reference sequence). This CDR3 region has 13 residues. The CDR3 DNA is TGCAGTGCTAGATCAGACCCACCAGATACGCAGTATTTT. Its protein is CSARSDPPDTQYF.

The CDR3 loop is CSVGRRNQAGQYF. The CDR3 DNA sequence: TGCAGCGTTGGCCGACGGAACCAAGCCGGCCAGTACTTC. The V and J genes are TRBV29-1 and TRBJ2-5; D gene unclear. The CDR3 consists of 13 residues. Germline CDR1 is SQVTM and CDR2 is ANQGSEA. V was shortened by 4 bases and J by 10 bases, with 19 bases between the two germline ends. Supplemented by reference TRBV29-1 and TRBJ2-5, the full variable domain reads SAVISQKPSRDICQRGTSLTIQCQVDSQVTMMFWYRQQPGQSLTLIATANQGSEATYESGFVIDKFPISRPNLTFSTLTVSNMSPEDSSIYLCSVGRRNQAGQYFGPGTRLLVL.

The rearrangement links TRBV7-3 to TRBJ2-7; a weak D match, TRBD1 (6 bases). The germline gives CDR1 SGHTA, CDR2 FQGTGA. There are 15 residues in the CDR3. With 5 bases removed from V and 13 bases from J, the gap between germline ends came to 27 bases. This chain's CDR3 is CASSLRPGRGQLGYF. CDR3 nucleotide sequence: TGTGCCAGCAGCCTACGGCCTGGACGGGGACAACTTGGCTACTTC.

This clonotype was detected only a few times. The gene calls are TRBV12-3 or TRBV12-4 and TRBJ1-1; a possible D gene is TRBD1 (5 bases). The CDR3 covers 12 residues. V was trimmed by 5 bases and J by 6 bases, leaving 10 bases between them. CDR3 in amino acids: CASSPQGSEAFF. In DNA form, the CDR3 reads TGTGCCAGCAGTCCGCAGGGATCTGAAGCTTTCTTT.

This clonotype was seen a handful of times. J is TRBJ1-1 and V is TRBV12-3 or TRBV12-4; the match to TRBD1 covers 7 bases. V dropped 3 bases and J dropped 4; count of bases not matched to a gene: 8. CDR3 length: 15 residues. The CDR3 sequence is CASSFQTGIITEAFF. In DNA, the CDR3 is TGTGCCAGCAGTTTCCAGACAGGGATAATCACTGAAGCTTTCTTT.

This clonotype showed up just once. Written as DNA, the CDR3 is TGCAGTGCTATCGGGGTGGGTTTTTACGAGCAGTACTTC. Its protein product is CSAIGVGFYEQYF. This chain uses TRBV20-1 with TRBJ2-7; TRBD2 is a possible D gene (5 bases). This CDR3 region has 13 residues. V lost 4 bases and J lost 4, with 14 bases in between. From germline, CDR1 is DFQATT and CDR2 SNEGSKA (reference sequence).

The chain couples TRBV28 to TRBJ1-1, with 8 bases matching TRBD1. Losses at the gene ends were 5 bases for V and 3 bases for J; bases not matched to a gene: 5. CDR1 is MDHEN, CDR2 SYDVKM, per germline. The CDR3 is 14 amino acids. The CDR3 sequence is CASSVTGGDTEAFF. The CDR3 DNA sequence: TGTGCCAGCAGTGTCACAGGGGGAGACACTGAAGCTTTCTTT.

As concerns this clonotype: This may come from a read error, since a much larger clone is one base off. The chain carries TRBV6-5 and TRBJ1-1, with a possible D match to TRBD1 (5 bases). CDR1 and CDR2 from the germline V gene are MNHEY and SVGAGI. The CDR3 runs to 13 residues. DNA for the CDR3: TGTGCCGTGCGGGGCAGTGTAGGGACTGATGCTTTCTTT. Translation: CAVRGSVGTDAFF.

In the case of this clonotype: A much larger clone lies one base from this, so it may be a read error. The chain joins TRBV5-1 to TRBJ2-2, with 8 positions matching TRBD2. The germline V gene has CDR1 SGHRS and CDR2 YFSETQ. This CDR3 spans 15 amino acids. The CDR3 nucleotides read TGCGCCAGCAGCTTTAGCGGGGCCCACACCGGGGAGCTGCTTTTT. Translating gives CASSFSGAHTGELLF.

There are many counts of this clonotype. V is TRBV11-1 and J is TRBJ2-7, with D unclear. V was cut by 5 bases and J by 3 bases, with 14 bases left in between. Germline loops: CDR1 SGHAT, CDR2 FQDESV (reference sequence). The CDR3 runs 14 residues. CDR3 sequence: CASSATGWGYEQYF. As DNA, the CDR3 is TGTGCCAGCAGCGCCACCGGTTGGGGCTACGAGCAGTACTTC.